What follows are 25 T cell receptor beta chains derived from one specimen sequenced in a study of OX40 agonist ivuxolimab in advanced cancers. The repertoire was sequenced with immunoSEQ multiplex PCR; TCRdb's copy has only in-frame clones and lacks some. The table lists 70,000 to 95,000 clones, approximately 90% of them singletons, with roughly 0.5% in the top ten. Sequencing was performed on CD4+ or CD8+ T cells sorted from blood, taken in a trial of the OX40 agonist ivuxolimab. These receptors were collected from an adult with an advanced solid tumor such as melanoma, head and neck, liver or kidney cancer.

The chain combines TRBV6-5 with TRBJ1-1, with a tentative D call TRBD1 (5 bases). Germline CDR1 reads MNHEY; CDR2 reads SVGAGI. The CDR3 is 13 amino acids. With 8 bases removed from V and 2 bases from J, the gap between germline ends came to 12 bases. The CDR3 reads CASLAQVNTEAFF. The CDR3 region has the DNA TGTGCCAGCCTTGCACAGGTCAACACTGAAGCTTTCTTT.

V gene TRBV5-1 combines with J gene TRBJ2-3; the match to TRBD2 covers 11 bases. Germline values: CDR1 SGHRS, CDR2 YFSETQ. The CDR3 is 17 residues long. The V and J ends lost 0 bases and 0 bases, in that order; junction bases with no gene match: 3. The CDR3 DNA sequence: TGCGCCAGCAGCTTGGGAACTAGCGGGGGTAGCACAGATACGCAGTATTTT. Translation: CASSLGTSGGSTDTQYF.

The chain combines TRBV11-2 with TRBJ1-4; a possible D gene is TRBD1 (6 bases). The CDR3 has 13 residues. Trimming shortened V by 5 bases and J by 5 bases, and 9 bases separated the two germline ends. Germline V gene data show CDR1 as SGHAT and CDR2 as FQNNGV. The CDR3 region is CASSIDRNEKLFF. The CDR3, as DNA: TGTGCCAGCAGCATCGACAGGAATGAAAAACTGTTTTTT.

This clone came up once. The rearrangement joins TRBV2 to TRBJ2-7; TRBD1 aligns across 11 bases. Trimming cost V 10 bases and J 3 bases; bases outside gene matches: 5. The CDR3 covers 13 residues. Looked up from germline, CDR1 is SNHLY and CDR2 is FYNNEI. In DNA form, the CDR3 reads TGTGCCATCGGGACAGGGGGGGACTACGAGCAGTACTTC. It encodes CAIGTGGDYEQYF.

The CDR3 region is CAWSVGGYTGELFF. DNA for the CDR3: TGTGCCTGGAGTGTAGGAGGCTACACCGGGGAGCTGTTTTTT. The chain links TRBV30 to TRBJ2-2, with TRBD2 as a possible D gene (5 bases). V was shortened by 0 bases and J by 3 bases, with 8 bases between the two germline ends. The CDR3 has 14 residues. Germline V gene sequence: CDR1 GTSNPN, CDR2 SVGIG (reference sequence).

CDR3 sequence reads: CASSFMTGDTDTQYF. DNA of the CDR3: TGTGCCAGCAGCTTTATGACAGGGGACACAGATACGCAGTATTTT. This chain connects TRBV9 to TRBJ2-3; TRBD1 matches 8 bases. CDR3 length: 15 residues. V was pared by 4 bases and J by 2 bases, with 6 bases of the junction left unmatched. The germline CDR1 and CDR2 sequences are SGDLS and YYNGEE.

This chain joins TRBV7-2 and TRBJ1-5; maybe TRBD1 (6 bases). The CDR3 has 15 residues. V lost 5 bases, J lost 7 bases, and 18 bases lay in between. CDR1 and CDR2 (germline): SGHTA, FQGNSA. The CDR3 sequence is CASSLQGGLGQPQHF. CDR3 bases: TGTGCCAGCAGCCTACAGGGTGGCCTGGGACAGCCCCAGCATTTT.

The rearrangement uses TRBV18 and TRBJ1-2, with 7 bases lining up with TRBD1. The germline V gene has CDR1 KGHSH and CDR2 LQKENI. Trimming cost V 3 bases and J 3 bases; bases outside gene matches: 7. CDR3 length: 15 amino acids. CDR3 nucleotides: TGTGCCAGCTCACCTCTACAGGGGCGGTACTATGGCTACACCTTC. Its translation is CASSPLQGRYYGYTF.

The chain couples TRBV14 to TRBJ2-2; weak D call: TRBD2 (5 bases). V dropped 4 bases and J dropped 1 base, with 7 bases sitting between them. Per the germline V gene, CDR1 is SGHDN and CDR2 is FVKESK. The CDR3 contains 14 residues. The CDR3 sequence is CASSPGWNTGELFF. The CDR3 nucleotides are TGTGCCAGCAGCCCGGGGTGGAACACCGGGGAGCTGTTTTTT.

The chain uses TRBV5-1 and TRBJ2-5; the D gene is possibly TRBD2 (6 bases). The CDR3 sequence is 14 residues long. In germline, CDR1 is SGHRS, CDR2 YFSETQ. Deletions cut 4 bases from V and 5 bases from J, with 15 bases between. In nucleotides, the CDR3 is TGCGCCAGCAGCCCCACGCGGGGTAAGGAGACCCAGTACTTC. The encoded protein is CASSPTRGKETQYF.

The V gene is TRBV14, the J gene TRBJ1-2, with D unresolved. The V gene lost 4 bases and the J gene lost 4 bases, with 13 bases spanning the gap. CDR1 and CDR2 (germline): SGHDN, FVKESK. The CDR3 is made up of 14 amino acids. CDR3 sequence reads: CASSLSGYSYGYTF. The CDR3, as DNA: TGTGCCAGCAGCCTTAGTGGTTATTCCTATGGCTACACCTTC.

The CDR3 loop reads CSASRTGVNTEAFF. The CDR3 region has the DNA TGCAGCGCCAGTAGGACAGGGGTGAACACTGAAGCTTTCTTT. The chain links TRBV29-1 to TRBJ1-1, with TRBD1 matching 9 bases. Unmatched junction bases numbered 6, after V lost 7 bases and J lost 0 bases. The CDR3 is 14 amino acids. Per the germline V gene, CDR1 is SQVTM and CDR2 is ANQGSEA.

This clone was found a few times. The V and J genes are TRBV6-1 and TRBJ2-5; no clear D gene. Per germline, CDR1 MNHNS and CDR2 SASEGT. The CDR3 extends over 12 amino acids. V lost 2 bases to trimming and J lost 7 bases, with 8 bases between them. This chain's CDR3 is CASSENLGTQYF. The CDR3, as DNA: TGTGCCAGCAGTGAAAATCTGGGGACCCAGTACTTC.

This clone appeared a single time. The CDR3 region has the DNA TGTGCCAGCAGTGAATCTTGGGGTGCCTACGAGCAGTACTTC. Its translation is CASSESWGAYEQYF. J is TRBJ2-7 and V is TRBV6-1; D is undetermined. The V gene lost 2 bases and the J gene lost 2 bases, with 10 bases spanning the gap. The CDR3 has 14 residues. Germline-derived CDR1 and CDR2 are MNHNS and SASEGT.

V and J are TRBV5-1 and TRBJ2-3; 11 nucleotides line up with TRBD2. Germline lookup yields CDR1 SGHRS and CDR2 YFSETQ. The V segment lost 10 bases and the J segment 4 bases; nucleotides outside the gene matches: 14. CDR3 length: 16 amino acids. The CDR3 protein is CASVRGLAGGADTQYF. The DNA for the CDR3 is TGCGCCTCAGTCCGTGGGCTAGCGGGGGGAGCAGATACGCAGTATTTT. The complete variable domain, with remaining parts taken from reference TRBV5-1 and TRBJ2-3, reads KAGVTQTPRYLIKTRGQQVTLSCSPISGHRSVSWYQQTPGQGLQFLFEYFSETQRNKGNFPGRFSGRQFSNSRSEMNVSTLELGDSALYLCASVRGLAGGADTQYFGPGTRLTVL.

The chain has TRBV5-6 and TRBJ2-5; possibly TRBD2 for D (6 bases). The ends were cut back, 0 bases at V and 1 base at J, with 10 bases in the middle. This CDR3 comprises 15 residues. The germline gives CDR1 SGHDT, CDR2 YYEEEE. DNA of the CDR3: TGTGCCAGCAGCTTGGGAGGAGGGGCCCAAGAGACCCAGTACTTC. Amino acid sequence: CASSLGGGAQETQYF.

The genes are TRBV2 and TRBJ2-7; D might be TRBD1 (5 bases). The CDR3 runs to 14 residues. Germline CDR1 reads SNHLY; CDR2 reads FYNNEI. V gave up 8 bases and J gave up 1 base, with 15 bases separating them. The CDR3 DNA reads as TGTGCCAGCGGGGCCCTAGGGGTGTCCTACGAGCAGTACTTC. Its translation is CASGALGVSYEQYF.

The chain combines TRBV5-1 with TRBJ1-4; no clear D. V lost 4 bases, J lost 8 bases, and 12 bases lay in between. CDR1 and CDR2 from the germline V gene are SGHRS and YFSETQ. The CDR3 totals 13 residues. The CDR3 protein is CASSTGDLEKLFF. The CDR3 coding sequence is TGCGCCAGCAGCACCGGTGATTTGGAAAAACTGTTTTTT.

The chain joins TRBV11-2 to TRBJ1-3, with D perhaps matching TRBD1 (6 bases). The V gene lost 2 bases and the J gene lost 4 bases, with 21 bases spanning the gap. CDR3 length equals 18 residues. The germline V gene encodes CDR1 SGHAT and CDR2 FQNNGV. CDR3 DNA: TGTGCCAGCAGCTTAACCTCTCCAGCTGGGCAGGGGGGAAACACCATATATTTT. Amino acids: CASSLTSPAGQGGNTIYF.

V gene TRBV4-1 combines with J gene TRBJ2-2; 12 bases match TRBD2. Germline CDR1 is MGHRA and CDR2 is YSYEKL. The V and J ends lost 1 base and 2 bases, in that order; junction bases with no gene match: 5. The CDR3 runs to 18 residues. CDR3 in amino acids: CASSQGASGGANTGELFF. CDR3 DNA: TGCGCCAGCAGCCAAGGGGCTAGCGGGGGGGCTAACACCGGGGAGCTGTTTTTT.

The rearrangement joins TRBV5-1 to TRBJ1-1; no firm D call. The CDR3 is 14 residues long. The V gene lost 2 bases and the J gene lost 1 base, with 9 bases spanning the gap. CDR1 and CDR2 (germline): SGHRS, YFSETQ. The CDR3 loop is CASSLSGPNTEAFF. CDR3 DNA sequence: TGCGCCAGCAGCTTATCCGGACCGAACACTGAAGCTTTCTTT.

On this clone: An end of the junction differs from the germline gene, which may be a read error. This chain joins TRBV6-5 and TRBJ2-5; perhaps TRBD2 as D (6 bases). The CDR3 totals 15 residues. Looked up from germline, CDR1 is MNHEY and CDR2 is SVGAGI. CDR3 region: CASTPQGGVQGTQYF. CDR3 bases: TGTGCCAGCACGCCGCAGGGCGGGGTGCAAGGGACCCAGTACTTC.

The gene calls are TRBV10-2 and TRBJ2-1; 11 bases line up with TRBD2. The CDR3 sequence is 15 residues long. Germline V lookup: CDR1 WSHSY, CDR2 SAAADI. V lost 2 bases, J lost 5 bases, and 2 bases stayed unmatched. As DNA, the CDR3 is TGCGCCAGCAGTGAGCCTAGCGGGGGGAACAATGAGCAGTTCTTC. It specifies CASSEPSGGNNEQFF.

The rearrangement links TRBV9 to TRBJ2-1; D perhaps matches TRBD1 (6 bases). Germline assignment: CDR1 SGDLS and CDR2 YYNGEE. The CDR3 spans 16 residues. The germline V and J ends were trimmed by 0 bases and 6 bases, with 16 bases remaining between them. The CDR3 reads CASSVVMAGVGNEQFF. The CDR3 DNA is TGTGCCAGCAGCGTAGTAATGGCAGGGGTAGGCAATGAGCAGTTCTTC.

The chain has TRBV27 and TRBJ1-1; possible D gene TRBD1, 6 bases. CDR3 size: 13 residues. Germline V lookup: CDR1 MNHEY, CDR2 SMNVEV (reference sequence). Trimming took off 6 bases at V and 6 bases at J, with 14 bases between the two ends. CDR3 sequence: CASRYEGGSEAFF. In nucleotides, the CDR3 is TGTGCCAGCAGGTACGAGGGGGGTTCTGAAGCTTTCTTT.